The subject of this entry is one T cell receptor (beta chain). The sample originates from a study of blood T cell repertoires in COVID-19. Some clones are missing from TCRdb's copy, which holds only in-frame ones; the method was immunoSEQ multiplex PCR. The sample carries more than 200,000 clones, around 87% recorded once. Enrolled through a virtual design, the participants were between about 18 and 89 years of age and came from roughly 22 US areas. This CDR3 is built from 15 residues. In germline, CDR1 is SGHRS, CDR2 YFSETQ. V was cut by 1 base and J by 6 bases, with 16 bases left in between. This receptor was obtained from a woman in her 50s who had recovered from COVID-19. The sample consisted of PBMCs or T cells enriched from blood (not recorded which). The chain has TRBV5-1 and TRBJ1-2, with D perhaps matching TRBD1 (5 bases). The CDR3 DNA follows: TGCGCCAGCAGCTTGACAAGGGGCTCCCTACATGGCTACACCTTC. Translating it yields CASSLTRGSLHGYTF.